The next 18 T cell receptor beta chains were all read from a single sample in a study of graft-versus-host responses after intestinal transplantation (dated by TCRdb to about 2021). Libraries came from the immunoSEQ multiplex PCR assay. Sourced from immuneACCESS, this table was stored by TCRdb with only in-frame sequences that have V and J called. A share of the clones is absent; for the studies checked, an unresolved V gene accounts for under half, and the remainder has no known explanation. The sample contains about 51,000 clones, 90% to 95% of them found a single time. Roughly 0.21% of the sample belongs to the ten largest clones. This sample's time point label indicates: cells obtained before transplantation from donor or recipient. These TCRs' antigens remain unknown. Source: unstimulated CD8+ T cells sorted from spleen or lymph node cells, taken before transplant. The receptors stem from a human donor who was the organ donor for an intestinal transplant.

The chain carries TRBV5-4 and TRBJ1-6, with D unresolved. The CDR3 has 13 amino acids. The V gene lost 1 base and the J gene lost 13 bases, with 12 bases spanning the gap. Germline-derived CDR1 and CDR2 are SGHNT and YYREEE (reference sequence). The CDR3 loop reads CASSLSSSFPLHF. The CDR3 DNA reads as TGTGCCAGCAGCTTGAGCTCCAGTTTTCCCCTCCACTTT.

The rearrangement uses TRBV5-1 and TRBJ2-7, with D hard to call. V was cut by 4 bases and J by 4 bases, with 15 bases left in between. CDR3 size: 14 residues. Per germline, CDR1 SGHRS and CDR2 YFSETQ. Written as DNA, the CDR3 is TGCGCCAGCAGCCCGGGTGGTCTGGGTTACGAGCAGTACTTC. Amino acids: CASSPGGLGYEQYF.

The DNA of the CDR3 is TGTGCCAGCAGCTTTTCTCCCGGGGAGCTGTTTTTT. It translates to CASSFSPGELFF. The gene calls are TRBV7-9 and TRBJ2-2; no reliable D call. The length of the CDR3 is 12 residues. The ends were cut back, 3 bases at V and 6 bases at J, with 5 bases in the middle. Germline values: CDR1 SEHNR, CDR2 FQNEAQ (reference sequence).

The chain recombines TRBV27 with TRBJ2-1; D ambiguous. CDR1 and CDR2 (germline): MNHEY, SMNVEV (reference sequence). The CDR3 is 13 residues long. Trimming pared 8 bases from V and 6 bases from J, leaving 14 bases between. In DNA form, the CDR3 reads TGTGCCAGCGCCCTGGGCCTCGTCAATGAGCAGTTCTTC. This codes for CASALGLVNEQFF.

The chain combines TRBV27 with TRBJ1-2; D is possibly TRBD1 (6 bases). Looked up from germline, CDR1 is MNHEY and CDR2 is SMNVEV (reference sequence). Trimming took off 2 bases at V and 2 bases at J, with 6 bases between the two ends. CDR3 length: 13 residues. The DNA of the CDR3 is TGTGCCAGCAGTTTACAGGGGAACTATGGCTACACCTTC. Protein sequence: CASSLQGNYGYTF.

The rearrangement uses TRBV7-6 and TRBJ2-7; D ambiguous. V was pared by 1 base and J by 2 bases, with 6 bases between. This CDR3 has 13 residues. Germline lookup yields CDR1 SGHVS and CDR2 FNYEAQ. This chain's CDR3 is CASSLEPTYEQYF. For the CDR3, the DNA is TGTGCCAGCAGCTTAGAGCCGACCTACGAGCAGTACTTC.

This clone has just a few counts. The chain uses TRBV18 and TRBJ2-5; tentatively, D is TRBD1 (5 bases). The CDR3 spans 14 residues. Trimming shortened V by 5 bases and J by 2 bases, and 12 bases separated the two germline ends. CDR1 is KGHSH and CDR2 is LQKENI in the germline V gene. In DNA form, the CDR3 reads TGTGCCAGCTCAGGCACAGGCGGTCAAGAGACCCAGTACTTC. This gives the protein CASSGTGGQETQYF.

V usage is TRBV4-1 and J usage is TRBJ2-5; D tentatively reads TRBD1 or TRBD2 (5 bases each). TRBJ2-7 matches the DNA end more closely, so the J call is doubtful. The germline gives CDR1 MGHRA, CDR2 YSYEKL. The CDR3 runs to 15 residues. The chain's CDR3 is CASSQSDGTSYEQYF. CDR3 nucleotides: TGCGCCAGCAGCCAGTCGGACGGGACCTCCTACGAGCAGTACTTC.

The chain has TRBV10-1 and TRBJ2-7, with D tentatively TRBD2 (6 bases). The CDR3 consists of 11 residues. CDR1 WNHNN and CDR2 SYGVQD come from the germline V gene (reference sequence). The V gene lost 0 bases and the J gene lost 12 bases, with 9 bases spanning the gap. The CDR3 loop reads CASSESGLLYF. CDR3 DNA sequence: TGCGCCAGCAGTGAGTCGGGACTTTTGTACTTC.

The gene calls are TRBV28 and TRBJ1-2; D is ambiguous. The V and J ends lost 6 bases and 2 bases respectively, with 19 bases between them. The CDR3 extends over 16 amino acids. The germline V gene encodes CDR1 MDHEN and CDR2 SYDVKM. The CDR3 nucleotides read TGTGCCAGCAGGCGGAGAGACACGACTTGGAACTATGGCTACACCTTC. Amino acid sequence: CASRRRDTTWNYGYTF.

The genes are TRBV19 and TRBJ1-1; D is uncertain. V lost 4 bases and J lost 3, with 12 bases in between. The CDR3 sequence is 14 residues long. Germline V lookup: CDR1 LNHDA, CDR2 SQIVND (reference sequence). CDR3 sequence: CASSKGRADTEAFF. The CDR3 nucleotides read TGTGCCAGTAGTAAAGGGAGGGCGGACACTGAAGCTTTCTTT.

The genes are TRBV10-2 and TRBJ2-7, with 7 bases that match TRBD1. CDR1 is WSHSY, CDR2 SAAADI, per germline. The CDR3 covers 15 residues. Losses at the gene ends were 5 bases for V and 0 bases for J; bases not matched to a gene: 7. For the CDR3, the DNA is TGCGCCAGCAGTTACGGGACAGCGATCTCCTACGAGCAGTACTTC. This gives the protein CASSYGTAISYEQYF.

The V gene is TRBV5-4, the J gene TRBJ2-6; D is unresolved. The CDR3 consists of 16 residues. V lost 3 bases and J lost 0, with 10 bases in between. Germline CDR1 and CDR2: SGHNT and YYREEE (reference sequence). The CDR3, as DNA: TGTGCCAGCAGCTACGGCCGATTCTCTGGGGCCAACGTCCTGACTTTC. Its protein product is CASSYGRFSGANVLTF.

V is TRBV7-2 and J is TRBJ2-3; no clear D. The CDR3 covers 13 residues. The V end was cut by 5 bases, the J end by 5 bases, with 11 bases between. Germline CDR1 reads SGHTA; CDR2 reads FQGNSA. The CDR3 spells CASSRPNGDTQYF. In DNA form, the CDR3 reads TGTGCCAGCAGCCGACCTAACGGAGATACGCAGTATTTT.

This clone was picked up one time. The genes are TRBV7-8 and TRBJ1-2; D might be TRBD1 (6 bases). V lost 1 base to trimming and J lost 4 bases, with 13 bases between them. The CDR3 length is 15 residues. CDR1 SGHVS and CDR2 FQNEAQ come from the germline V gene. The CDR3: CASSLGQEIFYGYTF. The CDR3 region has the DNA TGTGCCAGCAGCTTAGGACAGGAAATATTCTATGGCTACACCTTC.

This sequence joins TRBV6-1 and TRBJ2-3; 10 bases are a match to TRBD2. The length of the CDR3 is 17 residues. V dropped 3 bases and J dropped 2; count of bases not matched to a gene: 8. CDR1 is MNHNS, CDR2 SASEGT, per germline. The CDR3 DNA reads TGTGCCAGCAGTGATACCTCTAGCGGGGGTAACACAGATACGCAGTATTTT. It yields the protein CASSDTSSGGNTDTQYF.

This sequence joins TRBV18 and TRBJ1-6; D is perhaps TRBD1 (5 bases). This CDR3 comprises 15 residues. Germline CDR1 KGHSH, CDR2 LQKENI. The V end was cut by 3 bases, the J end by 10 bases, with 16 bases between. CDR3 in amino acids: CASSPPEQGQSPLHF. The CDR3, as DNA: TGTGCCAGCTCACCCCCCGAGCAGGGTCAATCACCCCTCCACTTT. The variable domain in full, completed from reference TRBV18 and TRBJ1-6, reads NAGVMQNPRHLVRRRGQEARLRCSPMKGHSHVYWYRQLPEEGLKFMVYLQKENIIDESGMPKERFSAEFPKEGPSILRIQQVVRGDSAAYFCASSPPEQGQSPLHFGNGTRLTVT.

With respect to this clone: An end of the junction does not agree with germline; a read error may underlie this. J is TRBJ1-4 and V is TRBV7-9; D gene ambiguous. Germline V gene data show CDR1 as SEHNR and CDR2 as FQNEAQ (reference sequence). The CDR3 loop spans 12 amino acids. The CDR3 region has the DNA TGTGCCAGCAGCTTGGGATCGGATATAACGATTTTT. Protein product: CASSLGSDITIF. Using reference TRBV7-9 and TRBJ1-4 for the parts outside the CDR3, the full variable domain is DTGVSQNPRHKITKRGQNVTFRCDPISEHNRLYWYRQTLGQGPEFLTYFQNEAQLEKSRLLSDRFSAERPKGSFSTLEIQRTEQGDSAMYLCASSLGSDITIFGSGTQLSVL.